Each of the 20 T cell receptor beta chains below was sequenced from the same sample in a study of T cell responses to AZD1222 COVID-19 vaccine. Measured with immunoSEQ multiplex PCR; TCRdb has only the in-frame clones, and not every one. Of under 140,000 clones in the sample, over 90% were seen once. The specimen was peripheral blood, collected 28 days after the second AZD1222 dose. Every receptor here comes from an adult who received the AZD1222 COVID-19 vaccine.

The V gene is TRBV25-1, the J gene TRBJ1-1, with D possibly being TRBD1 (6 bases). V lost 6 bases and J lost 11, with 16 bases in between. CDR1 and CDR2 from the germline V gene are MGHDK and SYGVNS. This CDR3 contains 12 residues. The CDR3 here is CASRGTGLGAFF. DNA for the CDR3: TGTGCCAGCAGGGGCACAGGGTTAGGGGCTTTCTTT.

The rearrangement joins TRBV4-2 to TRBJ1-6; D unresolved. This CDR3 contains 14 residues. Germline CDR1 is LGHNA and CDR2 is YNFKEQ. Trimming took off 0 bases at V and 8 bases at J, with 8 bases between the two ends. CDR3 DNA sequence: TGTGCCAGCAGCCAAGATCTTTGGGATTCACCCCTCCACTTT. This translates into CASSQDLWDSPLHF.

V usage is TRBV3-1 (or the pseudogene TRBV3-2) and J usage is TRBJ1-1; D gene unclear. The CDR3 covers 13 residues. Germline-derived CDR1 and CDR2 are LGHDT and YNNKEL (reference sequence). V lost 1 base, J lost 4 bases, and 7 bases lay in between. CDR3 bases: TGTGCCAGCAGCCAAGTCTTAAGCACTGAAGCTTTCTTT. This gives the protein CASSQVLSTEAFF.

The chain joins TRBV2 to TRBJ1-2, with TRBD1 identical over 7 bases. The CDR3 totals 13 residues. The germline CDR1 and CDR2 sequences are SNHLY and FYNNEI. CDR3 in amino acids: CASRLRQGVGYTF. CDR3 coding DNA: TGTGCTTCCCGCCTTAGGCAGGGGGTAGGCTACACCTTC. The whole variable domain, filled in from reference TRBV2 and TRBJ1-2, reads EPEVTQTPSHQVTQMGQEVILRCVPISNHLYFYWYRQILGQKVEFLVSFYNNEISEKSEIFDDQFSVERPDGSNFTLKIRSTKLEDSAMYFCASRLRQGVGYTFGSGTRLTVV.

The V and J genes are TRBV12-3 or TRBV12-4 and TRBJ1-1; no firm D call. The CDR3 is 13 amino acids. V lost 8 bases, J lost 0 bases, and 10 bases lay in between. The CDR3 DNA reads TGTGCCAGCCTAGGACTGTTGAACACTGAAGCTTTCTTT. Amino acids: CASLGLLNTEAFF.

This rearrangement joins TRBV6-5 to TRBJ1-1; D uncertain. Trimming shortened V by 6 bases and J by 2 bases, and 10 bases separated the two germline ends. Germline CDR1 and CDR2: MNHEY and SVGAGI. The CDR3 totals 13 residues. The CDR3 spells CASRISANTEAFF. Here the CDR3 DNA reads TGTGCCAGCAGGATTTCGGCTAACACTGAAGCTTTCTTT.

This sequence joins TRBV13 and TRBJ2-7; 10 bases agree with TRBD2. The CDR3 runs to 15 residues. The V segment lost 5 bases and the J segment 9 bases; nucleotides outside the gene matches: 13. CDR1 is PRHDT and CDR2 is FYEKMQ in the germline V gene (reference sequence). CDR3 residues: CASSRLAGGAAVQYF. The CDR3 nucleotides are TGTGCCAGCAGCAGATTAGCGGGGGGAGCTGCGGTGCAGTACTTC.

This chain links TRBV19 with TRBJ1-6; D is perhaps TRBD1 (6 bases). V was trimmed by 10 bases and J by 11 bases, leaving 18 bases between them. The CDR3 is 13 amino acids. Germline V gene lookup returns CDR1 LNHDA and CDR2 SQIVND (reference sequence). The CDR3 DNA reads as TGTGCCACCAGGGGATCACTCAGGACACCCCTCCACTTT. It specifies CATRGSLRTPLHF.

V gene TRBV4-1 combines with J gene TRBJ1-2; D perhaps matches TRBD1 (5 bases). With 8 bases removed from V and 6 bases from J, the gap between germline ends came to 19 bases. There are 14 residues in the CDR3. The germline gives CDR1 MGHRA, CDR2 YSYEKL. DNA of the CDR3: TGCGCCAGCGCTCCAAATCGTCTAGGGGATGGCTACACCTTC. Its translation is CASAPNRLGDGYTF.

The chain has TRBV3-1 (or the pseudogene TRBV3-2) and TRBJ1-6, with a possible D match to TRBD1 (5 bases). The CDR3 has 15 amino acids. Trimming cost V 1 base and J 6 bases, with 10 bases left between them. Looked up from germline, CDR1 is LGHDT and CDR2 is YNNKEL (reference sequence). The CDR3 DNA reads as TGTGCCAGCAGCCAAGTGGGGGGAGGTAATTCACCCCTCCACTTT. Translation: CASSQVGGGNSPLHF.

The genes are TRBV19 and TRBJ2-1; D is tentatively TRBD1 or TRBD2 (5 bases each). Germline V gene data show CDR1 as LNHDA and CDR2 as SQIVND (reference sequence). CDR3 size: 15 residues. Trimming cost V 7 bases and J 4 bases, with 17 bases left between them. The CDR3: CASNPKAGSYNEQFF. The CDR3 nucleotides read TGTGCCAGTAATCCCAAGGCAGGGAGTTACAATGAGCAGTTCTTC.

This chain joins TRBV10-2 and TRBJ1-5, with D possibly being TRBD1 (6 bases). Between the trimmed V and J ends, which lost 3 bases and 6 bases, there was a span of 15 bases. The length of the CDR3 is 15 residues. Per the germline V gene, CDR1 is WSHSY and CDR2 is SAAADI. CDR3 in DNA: TGCGCCAGCAGTGAAGGGGGGCTTGGGTCTCAGCCCCAGCATTTT. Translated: CASSEGGLGSQPQHF.

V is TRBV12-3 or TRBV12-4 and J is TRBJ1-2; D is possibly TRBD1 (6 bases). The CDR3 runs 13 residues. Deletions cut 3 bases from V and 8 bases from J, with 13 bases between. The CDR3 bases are TGTGCCAGCAGTTTTTCAGGGGCACAGGGCTACACCTTC. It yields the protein CASSFSGAQGYTF.

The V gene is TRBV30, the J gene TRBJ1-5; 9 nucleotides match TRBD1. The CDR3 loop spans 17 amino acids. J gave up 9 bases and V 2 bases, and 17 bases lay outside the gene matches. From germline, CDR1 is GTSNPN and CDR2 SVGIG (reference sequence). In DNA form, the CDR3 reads TGTGCCTGGAGTCCCCCATCCTGGGGACAGGGCTCTGGGCCCCAGCATTTT. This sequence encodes CAWSPPSWGQGSGPQHF.

CDR3 amino acids: CASSLSISDMRYTF. CDR3 coding DNA: TGTGCCAGCAGTTTATCGATTTCGGACATGCGATACACCTTC. This sequence joins TRBV27 and TRBJ1-2; D perhaps matches TRBD1 (5 bases). V was pared by 0 bases and J by 11 bases, with 16 bases between. The CDR3 covers 14 residues. The germline CDR1 and CDR2 sequences are MNHEY and SMNVEV (reference sequence).

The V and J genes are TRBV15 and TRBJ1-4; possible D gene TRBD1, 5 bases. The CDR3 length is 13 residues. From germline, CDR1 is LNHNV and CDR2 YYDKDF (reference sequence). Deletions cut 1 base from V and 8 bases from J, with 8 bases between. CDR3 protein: CATSRGEGEKLFF. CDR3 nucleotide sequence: TGTGCCACCAGCAGAGGCGAGGGGGAAAAACTGTTTTTT. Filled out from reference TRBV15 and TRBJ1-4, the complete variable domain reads DAMVIQNPRYQVTQFGKPVTLSCSQTLNHNVMYWYQQKSSQAPKLLFHYYDKDFNNEADTPDNFQSRRPNTSFCFLDIRSPGLGDTAMYLCATSRGEGEKLFFGSGTQLSVL.

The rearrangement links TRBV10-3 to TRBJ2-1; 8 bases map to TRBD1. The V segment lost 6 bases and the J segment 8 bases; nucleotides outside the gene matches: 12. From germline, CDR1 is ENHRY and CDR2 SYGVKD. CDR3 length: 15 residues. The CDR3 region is CAIRAATGVIDEQFF. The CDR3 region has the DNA TGTGCCATCAGGGCCGCGACAGGGGTGATTGATGAGCAGTTCTTC.

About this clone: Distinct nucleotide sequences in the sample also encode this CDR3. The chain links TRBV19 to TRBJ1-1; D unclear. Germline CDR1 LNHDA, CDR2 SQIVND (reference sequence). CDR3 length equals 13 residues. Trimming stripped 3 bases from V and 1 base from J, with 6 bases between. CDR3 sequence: CASSISGNTEAFF. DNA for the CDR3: TGTGCCAGTAGTATTTCGGGGAACACTGAAGCTTTCTTT.

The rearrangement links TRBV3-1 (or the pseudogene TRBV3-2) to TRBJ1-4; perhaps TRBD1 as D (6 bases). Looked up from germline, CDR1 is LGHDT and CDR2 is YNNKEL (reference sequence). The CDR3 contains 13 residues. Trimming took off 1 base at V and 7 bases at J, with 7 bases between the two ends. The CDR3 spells CASSQARGEKLFF. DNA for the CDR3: TGTGCCAGCAGCCAAGCCAGGGGTGAAAAACTGTTTTTT.

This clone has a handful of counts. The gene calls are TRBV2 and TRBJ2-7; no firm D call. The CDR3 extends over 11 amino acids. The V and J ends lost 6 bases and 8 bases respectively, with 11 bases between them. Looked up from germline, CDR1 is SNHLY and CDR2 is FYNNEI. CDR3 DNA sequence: TGTGCCAGCAGCGCCCTAGGGAAGCAGTACTTC. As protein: CASSALGKQYF. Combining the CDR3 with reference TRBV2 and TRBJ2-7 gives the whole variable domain EPEVTQTPSHQVTQMGQEVILRCVPISNHLYFYWYRQILGQKVEFLVSFYNNEISEKSEIFDDQFSVERPDGSNFTLKIRSTKLEDSAMYFCASSALGKQYFGPGTRLTVT.